This T cell receptor beta chain was captured in a study of graft-versus-host responses after intestinal transplantation. Across the study: Transplant types were multivisceral, liver-intestinal, or isolated intestinal. Every transplant recipient was induced with anti-thymocyte globulin, then maintained on tacrolimus and steroids for 2 to 4 years.

Whole-study results and caveats: Some GvH clones appeared in ileal mucosa or blood before recipient bone marrow.

The junction had 11 bases not matched to a gene; V was cut back by 2 bases and J by 2 bases. This CDR3 region has 18 residues. Germline V lookup: CDR1 SNHLY, CDR2 FYNNEI. TCRdb's copy holds only in-frame clones and misses some; the assay was immunoSEQ multiplex PCR. The table has approximately 97,000 clones, around 93% seen once. Regarding this clone: The antigen is undetermined.

This TCR was recovered from a human donor who was the organ donor for an intestinal transplant. The rearrangement joins TRBV2 to TRBJ1-3; 8 bases are a match to TRBD1. The source material was unstimulated CD8+ T cells sorted from spleen or lymph node cells, sampled before transplant. The DNA of the CDR3 is TGTGCCAGCAGTGAATTGTTCAGGGGGCATAACACTGGAAACACCATATATTTT. Protein product: CASSELFRGHNTGNTIYF.